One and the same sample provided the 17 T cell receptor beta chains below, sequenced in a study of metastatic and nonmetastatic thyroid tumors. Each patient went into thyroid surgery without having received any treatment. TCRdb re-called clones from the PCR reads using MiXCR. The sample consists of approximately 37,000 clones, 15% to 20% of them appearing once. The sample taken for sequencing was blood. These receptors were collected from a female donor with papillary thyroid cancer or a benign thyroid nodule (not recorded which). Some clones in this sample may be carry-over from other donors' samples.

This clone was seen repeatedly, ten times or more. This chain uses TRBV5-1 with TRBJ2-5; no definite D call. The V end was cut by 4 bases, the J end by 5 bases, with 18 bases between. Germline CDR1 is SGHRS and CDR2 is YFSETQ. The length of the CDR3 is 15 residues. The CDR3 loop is CASSPSPTESETQYF. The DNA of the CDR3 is TGCGCCAGCAGCCCCTCTCCGACGGAATCGGAGACCCAGTACTTC.

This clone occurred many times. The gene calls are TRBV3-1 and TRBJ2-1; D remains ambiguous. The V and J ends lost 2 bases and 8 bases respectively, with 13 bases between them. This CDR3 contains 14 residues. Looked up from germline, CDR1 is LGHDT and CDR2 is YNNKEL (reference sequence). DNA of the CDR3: TGTGCCAGCAGCCAATCGGACCGGGTACATGAGCAGTTCTTC. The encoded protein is CASSQSDRVHEQFF.

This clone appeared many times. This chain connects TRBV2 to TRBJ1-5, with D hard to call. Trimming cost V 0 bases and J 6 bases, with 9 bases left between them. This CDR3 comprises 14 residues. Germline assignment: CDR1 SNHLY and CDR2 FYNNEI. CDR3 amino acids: CASSEARGSQPQHF. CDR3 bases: TGTGCCAGCAGTGAAGCTCGGGGATCTCAGCCCCAGCATTTT. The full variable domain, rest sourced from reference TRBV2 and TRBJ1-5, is EPEVTQTPSHQVTQMGQEVILRCVPISNHLYFYWYRQILGQKVEFLVSFYNNEISEKSEIFDDQFSVERPDGSNFTLKIRSTKLEDSAMYFCASSEARGSQPQHFGDGTRLSIL.

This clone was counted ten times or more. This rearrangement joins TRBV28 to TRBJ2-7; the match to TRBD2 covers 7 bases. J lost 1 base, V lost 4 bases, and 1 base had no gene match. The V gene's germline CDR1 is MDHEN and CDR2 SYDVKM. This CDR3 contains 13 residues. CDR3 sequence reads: CASSSGGSYEQYF. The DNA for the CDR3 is TGTGCCAGCAGTTCCGGGGGGTCCTACGAGCAGTACTTC.

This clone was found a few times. This chain's CDR3 is CATSDLEREAGELFF. Written as DNA, the CDR3 is TGTGCCACCAGTGATTTAGAGAGGGAGGCCGGGGAGCTGTTTTTT. The chain recombines TRBV24-1 with TRBJ2-2, with D tentatively TRBD2 (6 bases). Per the germline V gene, CDR1 is KGHDR and CDR2 is SFDVKD. This CDR3 has 15 residues. Trimming stripped 1 base from V and 6 bases from J, with 11 bases between.

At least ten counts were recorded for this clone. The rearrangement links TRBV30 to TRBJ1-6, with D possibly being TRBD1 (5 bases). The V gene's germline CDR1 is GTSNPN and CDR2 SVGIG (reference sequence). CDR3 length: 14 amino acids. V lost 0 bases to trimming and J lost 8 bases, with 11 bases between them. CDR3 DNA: TGTGCCTGGAGTGTACGGGACTTGTATTCACCCCTCCACTTT. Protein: CAWSVRDLYSPLHF.

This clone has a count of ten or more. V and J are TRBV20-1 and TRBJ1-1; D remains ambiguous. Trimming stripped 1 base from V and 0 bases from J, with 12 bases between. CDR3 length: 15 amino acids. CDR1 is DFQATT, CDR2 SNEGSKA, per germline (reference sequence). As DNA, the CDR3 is TGCAGTGCTAGAGTAAGTAGACACCTGAACACTGAAGCTTTCTTT. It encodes CSARVSRHLNTEAFF.

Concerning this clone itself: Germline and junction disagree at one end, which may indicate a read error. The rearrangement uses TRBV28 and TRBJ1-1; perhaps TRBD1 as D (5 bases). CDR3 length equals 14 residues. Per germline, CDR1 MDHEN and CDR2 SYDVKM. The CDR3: CVSSKGLLGTEAFF. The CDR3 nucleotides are TGTGTCAGCAGCAAGGGGCTGCTGGGGACTGAAGCTTTCTTT. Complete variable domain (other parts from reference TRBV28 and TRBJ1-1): DVKVTQSSRYLVKRTGEKVFLECVQDMDHENMFWYRQDPGLGLRLIYFSYDVKMKEKGDIPEGYSVSREKKERFSLILESASTNQTSMYLCVSSKGLLGTEAFFGQGTRLTVV.

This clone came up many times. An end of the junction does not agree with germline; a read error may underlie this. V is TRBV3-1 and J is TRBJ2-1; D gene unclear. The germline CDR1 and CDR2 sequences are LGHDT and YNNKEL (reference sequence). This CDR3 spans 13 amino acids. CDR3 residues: CASSQDSDNEQFF. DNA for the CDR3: TGTGCCAGCAGCCAAGACTCCGACAATGAGCAGTTCTTC.

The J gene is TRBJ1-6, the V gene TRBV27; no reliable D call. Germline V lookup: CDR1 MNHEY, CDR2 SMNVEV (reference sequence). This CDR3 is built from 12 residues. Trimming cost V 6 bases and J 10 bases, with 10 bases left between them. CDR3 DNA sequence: TGTGCCAGCAGCCTTACCGGGTCACCCCTCCACTTT. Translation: CASSLTGSPLHF.

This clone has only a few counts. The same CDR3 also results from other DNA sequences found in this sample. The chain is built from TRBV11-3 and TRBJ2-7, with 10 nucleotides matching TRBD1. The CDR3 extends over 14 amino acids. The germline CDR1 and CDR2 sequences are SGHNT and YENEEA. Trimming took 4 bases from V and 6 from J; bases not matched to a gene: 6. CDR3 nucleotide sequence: TGTGCCAGCAGCTCAAGGACAGGGGGACGCGAGCAGTACTTC. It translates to CASSSRTGGREQYF.

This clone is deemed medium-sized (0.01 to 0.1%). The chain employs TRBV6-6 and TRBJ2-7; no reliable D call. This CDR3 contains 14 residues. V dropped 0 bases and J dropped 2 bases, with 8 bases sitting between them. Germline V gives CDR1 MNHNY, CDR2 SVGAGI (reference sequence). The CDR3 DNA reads TGTGCCAGCAGTTACTCGTCTGGGACCTACGAGCAGTACTTC. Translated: CASSYSSGTYEQYF.

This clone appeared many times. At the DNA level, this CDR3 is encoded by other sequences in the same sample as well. Here the CDR3 reads CASSPGRDQPQHF. Here the CDR3 DNA reads TGTGCCAGCTCACCGGGTCGAGATCAGCCCCAGCATTTT. V is TRBV18 and J is TRBJ1-5; D gene unclear. The CDR3 has 13 residues. With 3 bases removed from V and 5 bases from J, the gap between germline ends came to 8 bases. CDR1 is KGHSH, CDR2 LQKENI, per germline. The entire variable domain, with the rest obtained from reference TRBV18 and TRBJ1-5, is as follows: NAGVMQNPRHLVRRRGQEARLRCSPMKGHSHVYWYRQLPEEGLKFMVYLQKENIIDESGMPKERFSAEFPKEGPSILRIQQVVRGDSAAYFCASSPGRDQPQHFGDGTRLSIL.

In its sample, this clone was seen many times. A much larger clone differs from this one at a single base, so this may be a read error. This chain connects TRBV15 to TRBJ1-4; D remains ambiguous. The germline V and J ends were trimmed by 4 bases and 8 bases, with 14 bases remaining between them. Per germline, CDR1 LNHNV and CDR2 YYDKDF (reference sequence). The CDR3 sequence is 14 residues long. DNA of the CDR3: TGTGCCACCAGCACAACAGTGGGTATGGAAAAACTGTTTTTT. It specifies CATSTTVGMEKLFF.

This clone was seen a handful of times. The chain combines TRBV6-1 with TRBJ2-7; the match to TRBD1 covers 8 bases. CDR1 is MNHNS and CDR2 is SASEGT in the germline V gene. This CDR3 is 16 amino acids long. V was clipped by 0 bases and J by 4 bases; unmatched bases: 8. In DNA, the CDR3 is TGTGCCAGCAGTGAAGCGTGGCAGGGGGCAAAGTACGAGCAGTACTTC. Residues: CASSEAWQGAKYEQYF.

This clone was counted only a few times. The CDR3 DNA sequence: TGTGCCAGCAGTTTCTCTACTAGCGGGAGAATGGAGACCCAGTACTTC. Protein product: CASSFSTSGRMETQYF. The chain links TRBV28 to TRBJ2-5; 11 bases agree with TRBD2. In germline, CDR1 is MDHEN, CDR2 SYDVKM. Unmatched junction bases numbered 8, after V lost 3 bases and J lost 5 bases. The CDR3 runs 16 residues.

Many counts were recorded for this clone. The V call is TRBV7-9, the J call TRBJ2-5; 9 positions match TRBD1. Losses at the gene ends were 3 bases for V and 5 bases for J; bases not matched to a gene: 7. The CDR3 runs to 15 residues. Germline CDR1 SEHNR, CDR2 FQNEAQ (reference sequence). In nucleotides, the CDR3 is TGTGCCAGCAGCTTTGGGACAGGGTTTACGGAGACCCAGTACTTC. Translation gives CASSFGTGFTETQYF.